This TCR beta chain was recovered during a study of T cell repertoires in cytomegalovirus infection. Overall study: Epitope selection comprised recently identified HLA-C-restricted CMV epitopes and well-studied HLA-B-restricted CMV epitopes. CMV infection together with matching HLA type was indicated by public TCR beta signatures. Study-level points and caveats: Frequencies of public TCR beta families were cumulated, and this identified carriers of CMV plus the relevant HLA. Predominance within the ex vivo response was attributable to HLA-C-restricted CMV-specific TCR beta clonotypes.

In TCRdb, the reads were re-called with MiXCR into one record per CDR3 protein. The sample contains approximately 500,000 distinct CDR3 sequences, roughly a third of which appear only once. V lost 2 bases and J 13 bases, leaving 14 bases between the germline ends. Germline V gives CDR1 KGHDR, CDR2 SFDVKD. The CDR3 runs to 13 residues. This clonotype was seen only once. As yet, its antigen is unknown. This chain links TRBV24-1 with TRBJ2-1; D remains ambiguous. The sequence was obtained from a human donor in good health (CMV status not recorded). Some clones in this sample may be carry-over from other donors' samples. The sample here was cultured PBMCs, taken from culture after CMV antigen stimulation. The CDR3 nucleotides read TGTGCCACCAGTGATTCTAATTTACGGTTTCAGTTCTTC. Protein sequence: CATSDSNLRFQFF.